The source of this T cell receptor beta chain is a study of OX40 agonist ivuxolimab in advanced cancers. The study, taken as a whole, reports: Within 6 weeks, CD4+ and CD8+ blood T cells expanded clonally at 0.1 to 3.0 mg/kg.

The table came from immunoSEQ multiplex PCR; TCRdb's copy has only in-frame clones and leaves some out. In the table there are some 94,000 clones, approximately 90% of which are singletons. V lost 0 bases to trimming and J lost 6 bases; unmatched junction nucleotides: 5. The germline V gene encodes CDR1 ENHRY and CDR2 SYGVKD. The CDR3 is 16 amino acids. A remark on this clone: Its antigen is undetermined.

V is TRBV10-3 and J is TRBJ2-2; 9 bases map to TRBD1. The starting material was CD4+ or CD8+ T cells sorted from blood, obtained in a trial of the OX40 agonist ivuxolimab. The sequence was collected from an adult with an advanced solid tumor such as melanoma, head and neck, liver or kidney cancer. CDR3 coding DNA: TGTGCCATCAGTGAGTCCCCGGGGACAGGGTCCGGGGAGCTGTTTTTT. Protein: CAISESPGTGSGELFF.